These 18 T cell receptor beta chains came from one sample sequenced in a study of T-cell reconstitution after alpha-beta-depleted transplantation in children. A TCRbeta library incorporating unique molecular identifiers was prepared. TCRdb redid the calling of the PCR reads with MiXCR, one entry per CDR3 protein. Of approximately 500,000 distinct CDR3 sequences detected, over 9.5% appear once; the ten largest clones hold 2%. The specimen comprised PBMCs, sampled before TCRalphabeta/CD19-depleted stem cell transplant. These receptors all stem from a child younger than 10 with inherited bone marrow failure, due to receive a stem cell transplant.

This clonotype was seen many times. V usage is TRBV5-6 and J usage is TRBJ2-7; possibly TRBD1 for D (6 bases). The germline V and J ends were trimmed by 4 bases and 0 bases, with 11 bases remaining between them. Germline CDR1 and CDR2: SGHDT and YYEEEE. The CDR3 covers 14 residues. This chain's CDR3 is CASSPRQVSYEQYF. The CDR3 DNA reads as TGTGCCAGCAGCCCGAGACAGGTCTCCTACGAGCAGTACTTC.

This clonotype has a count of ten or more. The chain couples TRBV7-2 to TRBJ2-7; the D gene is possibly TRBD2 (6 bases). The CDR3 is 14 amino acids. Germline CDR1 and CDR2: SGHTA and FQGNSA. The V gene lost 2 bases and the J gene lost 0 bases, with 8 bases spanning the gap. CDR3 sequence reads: CASSLQAGSYEQYF. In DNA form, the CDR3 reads TGTGCCAGCAGCTTACAAGCGGGCTCCTACGAGCAGTACTTC. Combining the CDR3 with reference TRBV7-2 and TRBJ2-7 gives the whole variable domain GAGVSQSPSNKVTEKGKDVELRCDPISGHTALYWYRQSLGQGLEFLIYFQGNSAPDKSGLPSDRFSAERTGGSVSTLTIQRTQQEDSAVYLCASSLQAGSYEQYFGPGTRLTVT.

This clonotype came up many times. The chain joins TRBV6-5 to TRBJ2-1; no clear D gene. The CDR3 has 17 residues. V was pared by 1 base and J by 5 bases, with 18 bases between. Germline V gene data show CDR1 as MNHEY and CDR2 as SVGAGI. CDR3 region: CASSYLYPLESNNEQFF. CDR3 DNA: TGTGCCAGCAGTTACTTGTACCCCTTAGAGAGCAACAATGAGCAGTTCTTC.

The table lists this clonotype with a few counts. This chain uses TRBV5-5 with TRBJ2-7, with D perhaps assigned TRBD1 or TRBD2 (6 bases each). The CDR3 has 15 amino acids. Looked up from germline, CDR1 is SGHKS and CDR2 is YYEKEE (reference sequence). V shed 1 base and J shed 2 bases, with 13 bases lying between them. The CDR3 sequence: CASSLRGALTYEQYF. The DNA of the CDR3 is TGTGCCAGCAGCTTGAGGGGGGCCCTAACCTACGAGCAGTACTTC.

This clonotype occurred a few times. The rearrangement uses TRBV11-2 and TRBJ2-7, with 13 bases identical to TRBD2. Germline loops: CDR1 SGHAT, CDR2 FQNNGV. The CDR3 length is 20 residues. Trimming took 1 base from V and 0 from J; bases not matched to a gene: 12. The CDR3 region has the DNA TGTGCCAGCAGCTTAGGTGCAGGGACTAGCGGGACTGCAAACTCCTACGAGCAGTACTTC. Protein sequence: CASSLGAGTSGTANSYEQYF.

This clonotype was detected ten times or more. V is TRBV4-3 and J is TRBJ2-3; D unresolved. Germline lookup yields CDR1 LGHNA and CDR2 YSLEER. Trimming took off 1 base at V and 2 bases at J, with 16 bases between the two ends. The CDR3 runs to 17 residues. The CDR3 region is CASSQVWPPTFTDTQYF. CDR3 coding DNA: TGCGCCAGCAGCCAAGTCTGGCCCCCTACATTCACAGATACGCAGTATTTT.

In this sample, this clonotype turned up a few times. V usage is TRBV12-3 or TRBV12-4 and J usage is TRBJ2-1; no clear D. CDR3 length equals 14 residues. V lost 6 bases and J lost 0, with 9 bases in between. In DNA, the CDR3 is TGTGCCAGCAGCCGGGCGAACTCCTACAATGAGCAGTTCTTC. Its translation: CASSRANSYNEQFF.

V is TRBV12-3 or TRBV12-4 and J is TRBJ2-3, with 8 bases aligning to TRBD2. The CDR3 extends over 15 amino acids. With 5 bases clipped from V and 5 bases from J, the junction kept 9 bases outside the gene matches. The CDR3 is CASSPRSGTRDTQYF. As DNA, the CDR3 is TGTGCCAGCAGTCCCCGTAGCGGGACGCGAGATACGCAGTATTTT.

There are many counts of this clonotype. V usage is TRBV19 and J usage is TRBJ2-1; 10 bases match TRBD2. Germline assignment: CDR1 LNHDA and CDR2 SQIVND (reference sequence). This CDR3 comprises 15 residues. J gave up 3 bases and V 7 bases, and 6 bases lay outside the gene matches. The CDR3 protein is CASTTSGAHYNEQFF. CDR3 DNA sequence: TGTGCCAGTACAACTAGCGGGGCTCACTACAATGAGCAGTTCTTC.

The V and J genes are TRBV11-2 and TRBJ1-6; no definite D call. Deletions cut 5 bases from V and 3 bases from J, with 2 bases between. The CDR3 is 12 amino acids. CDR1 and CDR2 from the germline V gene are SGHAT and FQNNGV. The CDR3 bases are TGTGCCAGCAGCATCTATAATTCACCCCTCCACTTT. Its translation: CASSIYNSPLHF.

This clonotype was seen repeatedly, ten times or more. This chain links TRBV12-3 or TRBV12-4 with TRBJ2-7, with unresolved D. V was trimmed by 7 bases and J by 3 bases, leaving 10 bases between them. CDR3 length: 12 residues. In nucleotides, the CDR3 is TGTGCCAGCACCTCGGGCAGCTACGAGCAGTACTTC. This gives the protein CASTSGSYEQYF.

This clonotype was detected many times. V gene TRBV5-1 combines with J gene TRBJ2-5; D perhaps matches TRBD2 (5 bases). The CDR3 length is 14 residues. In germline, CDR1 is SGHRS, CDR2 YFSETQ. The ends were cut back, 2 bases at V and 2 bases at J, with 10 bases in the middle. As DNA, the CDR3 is TGCGCCAGCAGCTTCGGCAGCGGACAAGAGACCCAGTACTTC. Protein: CASSFGSGQETQYF.

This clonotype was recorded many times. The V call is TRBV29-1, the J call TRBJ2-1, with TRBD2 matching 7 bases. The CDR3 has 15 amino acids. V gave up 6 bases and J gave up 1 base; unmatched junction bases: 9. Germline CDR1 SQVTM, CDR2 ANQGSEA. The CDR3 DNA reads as TGCAGCGTCGCTCCGGGACTACGGTCCTACAATGAGCAGTTCTTC. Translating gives CSVAPGLRSYNEQFF.

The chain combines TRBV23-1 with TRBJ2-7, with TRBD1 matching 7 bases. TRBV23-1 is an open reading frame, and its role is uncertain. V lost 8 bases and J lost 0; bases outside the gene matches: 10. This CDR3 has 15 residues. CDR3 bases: TGCGCCAGCCCAAACCGGGACAGACTCTCCTACGAGCAGTACTTC. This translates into CASPNRDRLSYEQYF.

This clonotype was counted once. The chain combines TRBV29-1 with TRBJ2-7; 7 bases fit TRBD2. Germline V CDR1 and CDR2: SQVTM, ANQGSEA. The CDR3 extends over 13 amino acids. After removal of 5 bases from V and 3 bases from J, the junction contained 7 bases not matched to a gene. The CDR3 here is CSVPGGGVYEQYF. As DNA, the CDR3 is TGCAGCGTTCCTGGGGGGGGGGTCTACGAGCAGTACTTC.

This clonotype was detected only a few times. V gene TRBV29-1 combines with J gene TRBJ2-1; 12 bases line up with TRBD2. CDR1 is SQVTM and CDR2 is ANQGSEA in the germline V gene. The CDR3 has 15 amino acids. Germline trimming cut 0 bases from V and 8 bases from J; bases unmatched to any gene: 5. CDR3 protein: CSVEDPSGRVYEQFF. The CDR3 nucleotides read TGCAGCGTTGAAGATCCTAGCGGGAGGGTCTATGAGCAGTTCTTC.

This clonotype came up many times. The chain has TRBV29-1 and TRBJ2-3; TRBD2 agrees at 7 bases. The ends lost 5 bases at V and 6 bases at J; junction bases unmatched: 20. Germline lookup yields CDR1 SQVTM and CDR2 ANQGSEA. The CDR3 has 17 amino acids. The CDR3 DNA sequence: TGCAGCGTTATACCCCTATCGTTGGCGGGAGAATGGGATACGCAGTATTTT. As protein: CSVIPLSLAGEWDTQYF.

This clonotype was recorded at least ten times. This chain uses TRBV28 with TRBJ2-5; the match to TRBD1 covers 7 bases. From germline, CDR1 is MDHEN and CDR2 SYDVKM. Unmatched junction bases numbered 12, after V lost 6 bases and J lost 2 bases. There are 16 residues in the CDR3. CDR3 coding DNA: TGTGCCAGCAGGAAGGATCGACAGGGACAGCAAGAGACCCAGTACTTC. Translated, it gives CASRKDRQGQQETQYF.